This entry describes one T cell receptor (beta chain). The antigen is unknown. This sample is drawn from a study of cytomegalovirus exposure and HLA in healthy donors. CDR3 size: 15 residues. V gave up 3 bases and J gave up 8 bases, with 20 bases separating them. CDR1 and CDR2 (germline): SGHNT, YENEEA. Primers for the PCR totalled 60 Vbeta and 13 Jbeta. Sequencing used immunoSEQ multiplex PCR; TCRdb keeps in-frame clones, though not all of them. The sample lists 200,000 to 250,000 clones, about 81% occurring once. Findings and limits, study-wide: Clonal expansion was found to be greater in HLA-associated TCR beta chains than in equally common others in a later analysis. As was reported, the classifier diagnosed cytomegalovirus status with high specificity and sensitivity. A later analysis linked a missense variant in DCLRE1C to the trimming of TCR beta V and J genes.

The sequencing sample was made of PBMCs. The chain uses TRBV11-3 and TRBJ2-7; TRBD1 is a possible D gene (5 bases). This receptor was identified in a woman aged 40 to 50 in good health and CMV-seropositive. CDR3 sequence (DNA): TGTGCCAGCAGCTTTCGTGACAGCGAGATACAAAAGCAGTACTTC. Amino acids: CASSFRDSEIQKQYF.